The rows below give T cell receptor beta chains drawn from one sample of a study of long-term antiretroviral therapy in people with HIV. TCRdb keeps only in-frame clones here, not all; method: immunoSEQ multiplex PCR. The repertoire holds tens of thousands of clones, with 82% as singletons. Here the sequenced sample was unsorted PBMCs, taken less than 2.5 years after starting antiretroviral therapy. The receptors derive from a man aged 35 to 55 with HIV. The CDR3 runs from the conserved cysteine through the conserved F or W. A D gene is named only where the DNA matches it firmly. Clone size, where shown, is once, few, many, or a class for clones that have expanded.

v_gene: TRBV27; abundance: .; j_gene: TRBJ2-3; d_gene: TRBD2; CDR3aa: CASSPILAGFGFGPDTQYF; CDR3nt: TGTGCCAGCAGTCCTATACTAGCGGGTTTTGGGTTTGGTCCGGATACGCAGTATTTT
v_gene: TRBV11-2; abundance: .; j_gene: TRBJ2-7; d_gene: .; CDR3aa: CASSLGGTYEQYF; CDR3nt: TGTGCCAGCAGCTTAGGGGGGACCTACGAGCAGTACTTC
v_gene: TRBV7-2; abundance: .; j_gene: TRBJ1-4; d_gene: .; CDR3aa: CASSFGGNNEKLFF; CDR3nt: TGTGCCAGCAGCTTCGGGGGGAATAATGAAAAACTGTTTTTT
v_gene: TRBV4-1; abundance: .; j_gene: TRBJ2-7; d_gene: TRBD1; CDR3aa: CASSLIGTGPHEQYF; CDR3nt: TGCGCCAGCAGCCTGATCGGGACAGGGCCCCACGAGCAGTACTTC
v_gene: TRBV18; abundance: .; j_gene: TRBJ2-6; d_gene: .; CDR3aa: CASSPSMGSGANVLTF; CDR3nt: TGTGCCAGCTCACCATCCATGGGGTCTGGGGCCAACGTCCTGACTTTC
v_gene: TRBV7-9; abundance: .; j_gene: TRBJ2-5; d_gene: .; CDR3aa: CASSLVGGLIQETQYF; CDR3nt: TGTGCCAGCAGCTTAGTCGGAGGTCTAATACAAGAGACCCAGTACTTC
v_gene: TRBV15; abundance: .; j_gene: TRBJ2-1; d_gene: TRBD1; CDR3aa: CATSTGQGARGQQFF; CDR3nt: TGTGCCACCAGCACGGGACAGGGGGCGAGAGGGCAGCAGTTCTTC
v_gene: TRBV5-1; abundance: .; j_gene: TRBJ2-1; d_gene: .; CDR3aa: CASSLMTSNEQFF; CDR3nt: TGCGCCAGCAGCTTGATGACTAGTAATGAGCAGTTCTTC
v_gene: TRBV5-6; abundance: .; j_gene: TRBJ2-7; d_gene: TRBD1; CDR3aa: CASSATNRGTYEQYF; CDR3nt: TGTGCCAGCAGCGCCACGAACAGGGGGACCTACGAGCAGTACTTC
v_gene: TRBV7-3; abundance: .; j_gene: TRBJ1-2; d_gene: .; CDR3aa: CASSPSMAGDGYTF; CDR3nt: TGTGCCAGCAGCCCGAGCATGGCAGGAGATGGCTACACCTTC
v_gene: TRBV14; abundance: .; j_gene: TRBJ1-2; d_gene: .; CDR3aa: CASSQDQSYGYTF; CDR3nt: TGTGCCAGCAGCCAAGATCAGAGCTATGGCTACACCTTC
v_gene: TRBV10-2; abundance: .; j_gene: TRBJ1-5; d_gene: .; CDR3aa: CASSDMNINQPQHF; CDR3nt: TGCGCCAGCAGTGATATGAACATCAATCAGCCCCAGCATTTT
v_gene: TRBV4-1; abundance: .; j_gene: TRBJ1-2; d_gene: .; CDR3aa: CASSPGLGAYGYTF; CDR3nt: TGCGCCAGCAGCCCGGGGCTGGGCGCTTATGGCTACACCTTC
v_gene: TRBV5-6; abundance: .; j_gene: TRBJ2-2; d_gene: .; CDR3aa: CASSLGNTGELFF; CDR3nt: TGTGCCAGCAGCTTGGGCAACACCGGGGAGCTGTTTTTT
v_gene: TRBV30; abundance: .; j_gene: TRBJ2-3; d_gene: .; CDR3aa: CAWSEVPGPSTDTQYF; CDR3nt: TGTGCCTGGAGCGAAGTCCCGGGACCAAGCACAGATACGCAGTATTTT
v_gene: TRBV29-1; abundance: .; j_gene: TRBJ1-1; d_gene: TRBD1; CDR3aa: CSVTGAGDTEAFF; CDR3nt: TGCAGCGTCACAGGGGCAGGTGACACTGAAGCTTTCTTT
v_gene: TRBV5-1; abundance: .; j_gene: TRBJ2-7; d_gene: .; CDR3aa: CASSDGLNYEQYF; CDR3nt: TGCGCCAGCAGCGACGGACTGAACTACGAGCAGTACTTC
v_gene: TRBV7-9; abundance: .; j_gene: TRBJ1-4; d_gene: .; CDR3aa: CASSGSRSGSGEKLFF; CDR3nt: TGTGCCAGCAGCGGAAGTAGGAGCGGGTCAGGTGAAAAACTGTTTTTT
v_gene: TRBV27; abundance: .; j_gene: TRBJ1-5; d_gene: .; CDR3aa: CASSLSGNQPQHF; CDR3nt: TGTGCCAGCAGTTTGTCCGGAAATCAGCCCCAGCATTTT
v_gene: TRBV10-2; abundance: .; j_gene: TRBJ1-2; d_gene: .; CDR3aa: CASRQLANYGYTF; CDR3nt: TGCGCCAGCAGGCAATTAGCTAACTATGGCTACACCTTC
v_gene: TRBV5-1; abundance: .; j_gene: TRBJ2-3; d_gene: .; CDR3aa: CASSLEPGPSGTQYF; CDR3nt: TGCGCCAGCAGCTTGGAGCCGGGCCCCTCAGGTACGCAGTATTTT
v_gene: TRBV4-1; abundance: .; j_gene: TRBJ1-2; d_gene: .; CDR3aa: CASSQDITVLAYGYTF; CDR3nt: TGCGCCAGCAGCCAAGATATAACAGTTCTAGCCTATGGCTACACCTTC
v_gene: TRBV28; abundance: few; j_gene: TRBJ1-2; d_gene: .; CDR3aa: CASSPPALYGYTF; CDR3nt: TGTGCCAGCAGCCCCCCGGCCCTTTATGGCTACACCTTC
v_gene: TRBV5-1; abundance: .; j_gene: TRBJ2-7; d_gene: .; CDR3aa: CASSLASSEQYF; CDR3nt: TGCGCCAGCAGCTTGGCCTCAAGCGAGCAGTACTTC
v_gene: TRBV6-5; abundance: .; j_gene: TRBJ2-1; d_gene: TRBD2; CDR3aa: CASSYVAGGYNEQFF; CDR3nt: TGTGCCAGCAGTTACGTAGCGGGAGGTTACAATGAGCAGTTCTTC